Below, 4 T cell receptor beta chains from the same sample are listed, as sequenced in a study of T cells after yellow fever vaccination. TCRdb re-derived calls from the 5' RACE reads in MiXCR, one entry per CDR3 protein. The sample yields over 130,000 distinct CDR3 sequences, less than 9.5% seen once. Sample: CD4+ T cells sorted from PBMCs, taken 5 days after the yellow fever booster vaccination. The origin of the receptors is a man aged 25 to 40 who received the YFV17D yellow fever vaccine.

The sample holds many counts of this clonotype. The chain links TRBV7-9 to TRBJ1-2; the D gene is possibly TRBD1 (5 bases). Trimming shortened V by 7 bases and J by 0 bases, and 12 bases separated the two germline ends. CDR1 is SEHNR and CDR2 is FQNEAQ in the germline V gene (reference sequence). CDR3 length: 14 residues. The CDR3 sequence: CASTPSGANYGYTF. CDR3 DNA sequence: TGTGCCAGCACCCCGTCGGGGGCTAACTATGGCTACACCTTC.

This clonotype was found many times. CDR3 nucleotide sequence: TGTGCCAGCAGCGGTTATAGCGGGACGGAGCAGTTCTTC. Its protein product is CASSGYSGTEQFF. The chain couples TRBV7-3 to TRBJ2-1, with 8 bases lining up with TRBD2. V gave up 5 bases and J gave up 10 bases; unmatched junction bases: 7. In germline, CDR1 is SGHTA, CDR2 FQGTGA. The CDR3 spans 13 residues.

This clonotype was detected a few times. The chain combines TRBV19 with TRBJ2-7; TRBD2 matches at 8 bases. The germline CDR1 and CDR2 sequences are LNHDA and SQIVND (reference sequence). V lost 4 bases, J lost 1 base, and 6 bases stayed unmatched. The CDR3 consists of 15 residues. The CDR3 nucleotides read TGTGCCAGTAGTACCCCGGGAGGGGCGTCCTACGAGCAGTACTTC. Encoded protein: CASSTPGGASYEQYF.

A remark on this clonotype: This may be a read error: a much more frequent sequence differs by one nucleotide. The chain has TRBV28 and TRBJ2-7; TRBD2 matches 9 bases. The CDR3 loop spans 16 amino acids. V trimming: 10 bases; J trimming: 4 bases; junction bases outside the gene matches: 17. Germline loops: CDR1 MDHEN, CDR2 SYDVKM. CDR3 coding DNA: TGTGCCACCAAGCGTCCTAGCGGGATCGTAAGATACGAGCAGTACTTC. This sequence encodes CATKRPSGIVRYEQYF. Filled out from reference TRBV28 and TRBJ2-7, the complete variable domain reads DVKVTQSSRYLVKRTGEKVFLECVQDMDHENMFWYRQDPGLGLRLIYFSYDVKMKEKGDIPEGYSVSREKKERFSLILESASTNQTSMYLCATKRPSGIVRYEQYFGPGTRLTVT.